This T cell receptor (beta chain) was recorded in a study of T cell repertoires in cytomegalovirus infection. Study-wide context: Indicated by public TCR beta signatures were CMV infection and matching HLA type.

Germline CDR1 SGHTA, CDR2 FQGNSA. Trimming cost V 3 bases and J 9 bases; bases outside gene matches: 6. CDR3 length: 13 amino acids. TCRdb recomputed calls from the reads with MiXCR, one row per CDR3 protein. The repertoire includes around 530,000 distinct CDR3 sequences, more than 25% of them detected once, and around 14% sits in the top ten. This clonotype occurred many times. Its cognate antigen is unknown. Study-level points and caveats: CMV-specific TCR beta clonotypes restricted by HLA-C were the ones dominating the ex vivo response. Cumulative public TCR beta family frequency identified CMV carriers with the relevant HLA.

The clonotype comes from a human donor in good health (CMV status not recorded). Some clones in this sample may be carry-over from other donors' samples. This chain links TRBV7-2 with TRBJ1-1, with 8 nucleotides matching TRBD1. The sequenced sample was PBMCs. CDR3: CASSFGRGLKAFF. The CDR3 bases are TGTGCCAGCAGCTTCGGCAGGGGGCTTAAAGCTTTCTTT.